This TCR beta chain was obtained from a study of CD8 T cells in ankylosing spondylitis. Study observations and caveats: Earlier authors reported some of these motif variants in reactive arthritis synovial fluid and blood. Matched ankylosing spondylitis synovial fluid reportedly showed significant enrichment of disease-linked clones. Disease-linked clones bore a CD8+ phenotype and were relatively rare in peripheral blood. Blood of patients with ankylosing spondylitis appeared to be characterized by a TCR beta motif of several highly homologous variants.

This clonotype has at least ten counts. The antigen is not known. One end of the junction is discordant with germline, which a read error may explain. Per germline, CDR1 SQVTM and CDR2 ANQGSEA. The CDR3 is made up of 14 amino acids. Generation of TCR beta libraries employed quantitative 5'-RACE incorporating molecular barcodes. TCRdb analysed the 5' RACE reads with MiXCR anew, one entry per CDR3 protein. Here the sample spans more than 500,000 distinct CDR3 sequences, about 5.7% being singletons. The rearrangement uses TRBV29-1 and TRBJ2-7; D tentatively reads TRBD1 or TRBD2 (6 bases each). This receptor was identified in a male donor with ankylosing spondylitis. Sequencing used blood, either unsorted or a sorted T cell fraction (not recorded which). In nucleotides, the CDR3 is TGCAGCGTTCAAGACAGGAGGGGCAACTACGAGCAGTACTTC. This codes for CSVQDRRGNYEQYF.